This T cell receptor beta chain was sequenced in a study of cytomegalovirus exposure and HLA in healthy donors. Overall study results and limits: In vitro work confirmed that a few CMV-associated chains recognize CMV antigens.

About this clone: Its antigen is not known.

Profiled with immunoSEQ multiplex PCR; TCRdb holds only in-frame clones, not every one. The sample has some 240,000 clones; roughly 80% are singletons. Germline assignment: CDR1 SGHVS and CDR2 FNYEAQ. V was shortened by 3 bases and J by 1 base, with 12 bases between the two germline ends. This CDR3 comprises 15 residues. Sequencing used PBMCs. This sequence was found in a woman younger than 35 in good health and CMV-seronegative. This chain links TRBV7-6 with TRBJ1-1; D unresolved. The CDR3 nucleotides read TGTGCCAGCAGCTTGCTACAGTTACCGAACACTGAAGCTTTCTTT. It codes for CASSLLQLPNTEAFF.